The 32 T cell receptor beta chains below were found in one sample sequenced in a study of blood T cell repertoires in COVID-19. Profiling relied on immunoSEQ multiplex PCR, and the TCRdb table lists in-frame clones only, not all of them. This table has a few hundred thousand clones, 65% to 90% appearing once. The material sequenced was PBMCs or T cells enriched from blood (not recorded which). The receptors stem from a woman aged 40-49 years with acute COVID-19.

V and J are TRBV3-1 (or the pseudogene TRBV3-2) and TRBJ2-7; 7 positions match TRBD2. After removal of 8 bases from V and 7 bases from J, the junction contained 14 bases not matched to a gene. The CDR3 is 14 amino acids. Germline values: CDR1 LGHDT, CDR2 YNNKEL (reference sequence). In nucleotides, the CDR3 is TGTGCCAGCGGATGGGGGGGGTTACTTCAAGAGCAGTACTTC. The encoded protein is CASGWGGLLQEQYF.

The chain combines TRBV7-8 with TRBJ2-4, with D possibly matching TRBD2 (5 bases). V was trimmed by 2 bases and J by 4 bases, leaving 6 bases between them. The germline V gene has CDR1 SGHVS and CDR2 FQNEAQ. The CDR3 is 13 amino acids. The CDR3 region has the DNA TGTGCCAGCAGCTTAAGGACTAAAAACATTCAGTACTTC. Translation: CASSLRTKNIQYF.

The chain links TRBV5-4 to TRBJ2-1, with TRBD2 matching over 8 bases. The CDR3 extends over 15 amino acids. The junction had 12 bases not matched to a gene; V was cut back by 4 bases and J by 9 bases. Germline V gives CDR1 SGHNT, CDR2 YYREEE (reference sequence). The CDR3 here is CASSPSGRGSFEQFF. The CDR3 DNA reads as TGTGCCAGCAGCCCGAGCGGGAGAGGTAGTTTTGAGCAGTTCTTC.

V usage is TRBV11-2 and J usage is TRBJ2-7, with 8 bases aligning to TRBD2. From germline, CDR1 is SGHAT and CDR2 FQNNGV. The CDR3 covers 15 residues. V lost 6 bases and J lost 5; bases outside the gene matches: 12. The CDR3 loop reads CASRPLSGRFHEQYF. The CDR3 bases are TGTGCCAGCAGGCCCCTCAGCGGGAGATTCCACGAGCAGTACTTC.

This clone appeared a few times. This chain joins TRBV20-1 and TRBJ1-1; D perhaps matches TRBD1 (5 bases). CDR1 and CDR2 from the germline V gene are DFQATT and SNEGSKA (reference sequence). The ends were cut back, 6 bases at V and 6 bases at J, with 11 bases in the middle. This CDR3 spans 11 amino acids. The CDR3 DNA is TGCAGTGCCCCCCTAGGGGCTGAAGCTTTCTTT. Its protein product is CSAPLGAEAFF.

The V gene is TRBV9, the J gene TRBJ2-7; D is ambiguous. Germline CDR1 reads SGDLS; CDR2 reads YYNGEE. The V end was cut by 0 bases, the J end by 0 bases, with 10 bases between. The CDR3 loop spans 15 amino acids. This CDR3 reads CASSVGVHSSYEQYF. In nucleotides, the CDR3 is TGTGCCAGCAGCGTAGGCGTCCATTCCTCCTACGAGCAGTACTTC.

The V gene is TRBV24-1, the J gene TRBJ2-5, with TRBD1 as a possible D gene (6 bases). This CDR3 has 16 amino acids. Germline CDR1 is KGHDR and CDR2 is SFDVKD. V lost 2 bases and J 2 bases, leaving 14 bases between the germline ends. The CDR3, as DNA: TGTGCCACCAGTGATTCCCCCGCCAGGGGTCAAGAGACCCAGTACTTC. Its protein product is CATSDSPARGQETQYF.

This chain uses TRBV20-1 with TRBJ2-1, with 10 nucleotides matching TRBD2. CDR1 is DFQATT, CDR2 SNEGSKA, per germline (reference sequence). The CDR3 runs to 16 residues. V shed 3 bases and J 4 bases; nucleotides not matched to a gene: 9. The CDR3 sequence: CSASGTSAITYNEQFF. In DNA, the CDR3 is TGCAGTGCTAGTGGGACTAGCGCTATAACTTACAATGAGCAGTTCTTC.

The rearrangement joins TRBV7-9 to TRBJ2-7; 8 bases are a match to TRBD1. CDR1 is SEHNR and CDR2 is FQNEAQ in the germline V gene (reference sequence). CDR3 length equals 14 residues. Germline trimming cut 5 bases from V and 4 bases from J; bases unmatched to any gene: 7. The CDR3 is CASSPPRDRYEQYF. CDR3 nucleotides: TGTGCCAGCAGCCCCCCTAGGGACAGGTACGAGCAGTACTTC.

The chain has TRBV15 and TRBJ2-7, with D uncertain. CDR1 and CDR2 (germline): LNHNV, YYDKDF (reference sequence). The germline V and J ends were trimmed by 3 bases and 3 bases, with 9 bases remaining between them. The CDR3 is made up of 13 amino acids. CDR3 amino acids: CATSSRSNYEQYF. The CDR3 bases are TGTGCCACCAGCAGCAGGTCGAACTACGAGCAGTACTTC.

V gene TRBV19 combines with J gene TRBJ1-2; D is possibly TRBD1 (5 bases). This CDR3 is 13 amino acids long. V was shortened by 3 bases and J by 8 bases, with 13 bases between the two germline ends. CDR1 is LNHDA, CDR2 SQIVND, per germline (reference sequence). CDR3 residues: CASSIMAGEGYTF. The CDR3 region has the DNA TGTGCCAGTAGTATTATGGCGGGGGAAGGCTACACCTTC.

The chain employs TRBV27 and TRBJ2-5, with a possible D match to TRBD2 (7 bases). The CDR3 is 20 amino acids. V was trimmed by 2 bases and J by 2 bases, leaving 27 bases between them. Germline lookup yields CDR1 MNHEY and CDR2 SMNVEV (reference sequence). CDR3: CASSLERGQGRGLLQETQYF. The CDR3, as DNA: TGTGCCAGCAGTTTAGAACGAGGGCAGGGGAGGGGTCTCCTACAAGAGACCCAGTACTTC.

This CDR3 reads CATRRTGAGEQFF. The CDR3 DNA reads TGTGCCACCAGGAGGACAGGGGCAGGTGAGCAGTTCTTC. The chain combines TRBV27 with TRBJ2-1; 9 bases are shared with TRBD1. This CDR3 comprises 13 residues. Trimming removed 10 bases from V and 9 bases from J; junction bases left unmatched: 10. Germline V gene sequence: CDR1 MNHEY, CDR2 SMNVEV (reference sequence).

In this sample, this clone turned up many times. CDR3 loop: CASRPGGRTHEQYF. The CDR3 DNA reads TGTGCCAGCAGACCAGGCGGGAGGACCCACGAGCAGTACTTC. The chain joins TRBV11-3 to TRBJ2-7; 8 positions agree with TRBD2. V was pared by 6 bases and J by 5 bases, with 9 bases of the junction left unmatched. Germline lookup yields CDR1 SGHNT and CDR2 YENEEA. CDR3 size: 14 residues.

This chain joins TRBV28 and TRBJ2-3; possibly TRBD2 for D (5 bases). CDR1 is MDHEN and CDR2 is SYDVKM in the germline V gene. There are 11 residues in the CDR3. Deletions cut 5 bases from V and 11 bases from J, with 11 bases between. Here the CDR3 reads CASSRRMGQYF. The CDR3 coding sequence is TGTGCCAGCAGTAGGAGGATGGGGCAGTATTTT.

This chain connects TRBV11-1 to TRBJ2-3; no clear D. Germline V gene lookup returns CDR1 SGHAT and CDR2 FQDESV (reference sequence). The CDR3 is 16 amino acids. Between the trimmed V and J ends, which lost 1 base and 0 bases, there was a span of 11 bases. The CDR3 protein is CASSLGGSRSTDTQYF. The CDR3 DNA reads as TGTGCCAGCAGCTTAGGAGGTTCCCGGAGCACAGATACGCAGTATTTT.

This clone was detected only once. The genes are TRBV20-1 and TRBJ1-3; tentative D call: TRBD1 (6 bases). V lost 3 bases, J lost 0 bases, and 12 bases lay in between. This CDR3 spans 15 amino acids. Germline loops: CDR1 DFQATT, CDR2 SNEGSKA (reference sequence). CDR3 sequence reads: CSASWGQSSGNTIYF. CDR3 nucleotides: TGCAGTGCTAGTTGGGGACAAAGCTCTGGAAACACCATATATTTT.

Here the CDR3 DNA reads TGCGCCAGCAGTGAAGTACAGGGGCGAGGCTACACCTTC. It translates to CASSEVQGRGYTF. The chain carries TRBV10-2 and TRBJ1-2, with 7 bases that match TRBD1. The ends lost 3 bases at V and 8 bases at J; junction bases unmatched: 6. Germline V gives CDR1 WSHSY, CDR2 SAAADI. This CDR3 comprises 13 residues.

This clone was found a few times. The chain couples TRBV7-9 to TRBJ2-7; 12 nucleotides agree with TRBD2. Germline CDR1 and CDR2: SEHNR and FQNEAQ (reference sequence). CDR3 length equals 16 residues. Trimming cost V 6 bases and J 3 bases; bases outside gene matches: 9. CDR3 protein: CASSRGLAGSHYEQYF. The DNA of the CDR3 is TGTGCCAGCAGTCGAGGACTAGCGGGAAGTCACTACGAGCAGTACTTC. Complete variable domain (other parts from reference TRBV7-9 and TRBJ2-7): DTGVSQNPRHKITKRGQNVTFRCDPISEHNRLYWYRQTLGQGPEFLTYFQNEAQLEKSRLLSDRFSAERPKGSFSTLEIQRTEQGDSAMYLCASSRGLAGSHYEQYFGPGTRLTVT.

The CDR3 sequence is CASSSGLAGGSPGTF. For the CDR3, the DNA is TGTGCCAGCAGCTCTGGACTAGCGGGAGGGTCCCCAGGGACTTTC. The genes are TRBV7-6 and TRBJ2-6; 15 bases are a match to TRBD2. Germline V gives CDR1 SGHVS, CDR2 FNYEAQ. Unmatched junction bases numbered 10, after V lost 4 bases and J lost 18 bases. There are 15 residues in the CDR3. Full variable domain (outside the CDR3, taken from reference TRBV7-6 and TRBJ2-6): GAGVSQSPRYKVTKRGQDVALRCDPISGHVSLYWYRQALGQGPEFLTYFNYEAQQDKSGLPNDRFSAERPEGSISTLTIQRTEQRDSAMYRCASSSGLAGGSPGTFGAGSRLTVL.

The gene calls are TRBV20-1 and TRBJ1-3, with a possible D match to TRBD1 (5 bases). The germline CDR1 and CDR2 sequences are DFQATT and SNEGSKA (reference sequence). This CDR3 has 14 amino acids. Trimming shortened V by 3 bases and J by 3 bases, and 12 bases separated the two germline ends. CDR3 residues: CSASSQGGGNTIYF. The DNA of the CDR3 is TGCAGTGCTAGTAGCCAGGGAGGTGGAAACACCATATATTTT.

The chain has TRBV11-2 and TRBJ2-7, with TRBD1 matching over 7 bases. V lost 4 bases to trimming and J lost 9 bases; unmatched junction nucleotides: 15. Germline CDR1 and CDR2: SGHAT and FQNNGV. The CDR3 is made up of 15 amino acids. CDR3 sequence: CASSSPRDSPSVQYF. In nucleotides, the CDR3 is TGTGCCAGCAGCTCCCCCCGGGACAGCCCATCCGTGCAGTACTTC.

V is TRBV4-1 and J is TRBJ2-5; 7 bases fit TRBD1. Germline loops: CDR1 MGHRA, CDR2 YSYEKL. V was clipped by 1 base and J by 4 bases; unmatched bases: 12. This CDR3 is 17 amino acids long. This CDR3 reads CASSQVHRGVRGETQYF. Here the CDR3 DNA reads TGCGCCAGCAGCCAAGTTCACAGGGGCGTTAGGGGAGAGACCCAGTACTTC.

The rearrangement joins TRBV21-1 to TRBJ2-3; the DNA was not compared with TRBD1, the D call given in the table. TRBV21-1 is designated a pseudogene. This CDR3 is 19 amino acids long. The CDR3 coding sequence is TGTGCCAGCAATGGGACAGGGCAAGGTACGCACGGACAGGGGGATACGCAGTATTTT. Translated: CASNGTGQGTHGQGDTQYF.

The chain uses TRBV11-3 and TRBJ1-1; 9 nucleotides agree with TRBD1. Trimming took 4 bases from V and 5 from J; bases not matched to a gene: 8. Germline assignment: CDR1 SGHNT and CDR2 YENEEA. The CDR3 spans 15 residues. The CDR3: CASSSGTGSRTEAFF. In DNA, the CDR3 is TGTGCCAGCAGCTCCGGGACAGGGTCACGGACTGAAGCTTTCTTT.

This sequence joins TRBV28 and TRBJ2-1, with D possibly TRBD1 on 6 matching bases. The V gene's germline CDR1 is MDHEN and CDR2 SYDVKM. V lost 5 bases and J lost 7, with 15 bases in between. CDR3 length equals 14 residues. CDR3 loop: CASSPDLTGNEQFF. CDR3 nucleotide sequence: TGTGCCAGCAGTCCAGACCTTACAGGGAATGAGCAGTTCTTC.

This clone was counted once. The J gene is TRBJ1-2, the V gene TRBV24-1, with 7 bases matching TRBD1. The V and J ends lost 3 bases and 4 bases, in that order; junction bases with no gene match: 7. The CDR3 spans 15 residues. CDR1 and CDR2 (germline): KGHDR, SFDVKD. CDR3 sequence (DNA): TGTGCCACCAGTGATACTACCGGGACAGCCTATGGCTACACCTTC. It is translated as CATSDTTGTAYGYTF.

The rearrangement uses TRBV13 and TRBJ1-1, with 9 bases fitting TRBD1. Per germline, CDR1 PRHDT and CDR2 FYEKMQ (reference sequence). This CDR3 contains 15 residues. Germline trimming cut 6 bases from V and 5 bases from J; bases unmatched to any gene: 10. This chain's CDR3 is CASRPPTGGGTEAFF. The CDR3 DNA sequence: TGTGCCAGCAGACCCCCGACAGGGGGTGGAACTGAAGCTTTCTTT.

This chain links TRBV28 with TRBJ1-2; D is ambiguous. This CDR3 has 15 amino acids. The germline V gene has CDR1 MDHEN and CDR2 SYDVKM. V dropped 2 bases and J dropped 0 bases, with 10 bases sitting between them. The CDR3 DNA reads as TGTGCCAGCAGTTTAAGTGGCAGTTCTAACTATGGCTACACCTTC. This sequence encodes CASSLSGSSNYGYTF.

The chain has TRBV7-2 and TRBJ1-5; D perhaps matches TRBD1 (5 bases). CDR1 is SGHTA and CDR2 is FQGNSA in the germline V gene. The germline V and J ends were trimmed by 5 bases and 4 bases, with 9 bases remaining between them. The CDR3 length is 13 residues. The CDR3 is CASSQRQNQPQHF. CDR3 bases: TGTGCCAGCAGCCAGAGACAGAATCAGCCCCAGCATTTT.

The chain joins TRBV7-9 to TRBJ2-4; D might be TRBD2 (5 bases). CDR3 length: 16 residues. Germline loops: CDR1 SEHNR, CDR2 FQNEAQ (reference sequence). V was clipped by 1 base and J by 3 bases, with 13 bases between them. The CDR3 here is CASSLEVLGSKNIQYF. CDR3 DNA sequence: TGTGCCAGCAGCTTAGAGGTATTAGGGAGCAAAAACATTCAGTACTTC.

This clone was seen only once. The chain couples TRBV7-2 to TRBJ2-5; 7 positions match TRBD2. The CDR3 length is 18 residues. The V segment lost 2 bases and the J segment 5 bases; nucleotides outside the gene matches: 17. Germline-derived CDR1 and CDR2 are SGHTA and FQGNSA. CDR3 in amino acids: CASSLSAWGPGTTETQYF. CDR3 in DNA: TGTGCCAGCAGCTTATCAGCTTGGGGACCCGGGACTACGGAGACCCAGTACTTC.